The 25 T cell receptor beta chains listed next were all sequenced from one sample in a study of shared clonotypes between healthy human individuals. Only in-frame clones appear in the TCRdb table, and some are missing; sequencing was by immunoSEQ multiplex PCR. The repertoire holds roughly 1 million clones, under 80% seen once, with roughly 1.5% in the top ten. Sequencing was done on a sample of memory CD4+ T cells sorted from blood. The subset was: CD45RA-negative fraction. These receptors came from a man between 18 and 35 years old in good health.

This clone was observed at least ten times. The chain is built from TRBV29-1 and TRBJ2-5; D not resolved. V lost 7 bases, J lost 4 bases, and 16 bases lay in between. Germline CDR1 and CDR2: SQVTM and ANQGSEA. The CDR3 extends over 13 amino acids. DNA of the CDR3: TGCAGCGACTCAAAAGGAATCCGAGAGACCCAGTACTTC. Its translation: CSDSKGIRETQYF.

CDR3 sequence reads: CASSPTRYTEAFF. The DNA for the CDR3 is TGTGCCAGCTCACCAACCCGGTACACTGAAGCTTTCTTT. This chain joins TRBV18 and TRBJ1-1, with unresolved D. V was clipped by 2 bases and J by 3 bases, with 7 bases between them. The germline V gene has CDR1 KGHSH and CDR2 LQKENI. This CDR3 comprises 13 residues. Supplemented by reference TRBV18 and TRBJ1-1, the full variable domain reads NAGVMQNPRHLVRRRGQEARLRCSPMKGHSHVYWYRQLPEEGLKFMVYLQKENIIDESGMPKERFSAEFPKEGPSILRIQQVVRGDSAAYFCASSPTRYTEAFFGQGTRLTVV.

Only a few counts were recorded for this clone. The chain has TRBV19 and TRBJ1-6, with 7 bases identical to TRBD1. The CDR3 has 17 residues. J gave up 11 bases and V 3 bases, and 16 bases lay outside the gene matches. Germline CDR1 is LNHDA and CDR2 is SQIVND (reference sequence). The CDR3 region is CASSMTGKGISETPLHF. The DNA of the CDR3 is TGTGCCAGTAGTATGACAGGGAAAGGGATCTCCGAAACACCCCTCCACTTT. The whole variable domain, filled in from reference TRBV19 and TRBJ1-6, reads DGGITQSPKYLFRKEGQNVTLSCEQNLNHDAMYWYRQDPGQGLRLIYYSQIVNDFQKGDIAEGYSVSREKKESFPLTVTSAQKNPTAFYLCASSMTGKGISETPLHFGNGTRLTVT.

The rearrangement joins TRBV7-9 to TRBJ2-5; the D gene could be TRBD1 or TRBD2 (5 bases each). V gave up 0 bases and J gave up 1 base, with 9 bases separating them. Germline loops: CDR1 SEHNR, CDR2 FQNEAQ (reference sequence). This CDR3 region has 15 residues. CDR3 DNA sequence: TGTGCCAGCAGCTTAGCCCACGGGGCCCAAGAGACCCAGTACTTC. It is translated as CASSLAHGAQETQYF.

The chain combines TRBV30 with TRBJ1-5; 7 bases align to TRBD1. Germline V gives CDR1 GTSNPN, CDR2 SVGIG (reference sequence). The CDR3 has 13 residues. Losses at the gene ends were 7 bases for V and 2 bases for J; bases not matched to a gene: 5. CDR3 protein: CAFDRDGNQPQHF. The CDR3 DNA reads TGTGCCTTTGACAGGGATGGCAATCAGCCCCAGCATTTT.

The rearrangement links TRBV6-1 to TRBJ2-6; D may correspond to TRBD1 or TRBD2 (5 bases each). The ends were cut back, 6 bases at V and 4 bases at J, with 10 bases in the middle. CDR3 size: 14 residues. CDR1 and CDR2 from the germline V gene are MNHNS and SASEGT. The CDR3 loop is CASRRGYGANVLTF. The DNA for the CDR3 is TGTGCCAGCAGGAGGGGCTACGGGGCCAACGTCCTGACTTTC.

The chain has TRBV15 and TRBJ2-5; 9 nucleotides agree with TRBD1. CDR1 is LNHNV, CDR2 YYDKDF, per germline (reference sequence). V gave up 1 base and J gave up 4 bases; unmatched junction bases: 7. This CDR3 contains 16 residues. This CDR3 is CATSRGNTGGGETQYF. The CDR3 DNA follows: TGTGCCACCAGCAGAGGGAATACAGGGGGCGGAGAGACCCAGTACTTC. Drawing the rest from reference TRBV15 and TRBJ2-5, the complete variable domain is DAMVIQNPRYQVTQFGKPVTLSCSQTLNHNVMYWYQQKSSQAPKLLFHYYDKDFNNEADTPDNFQSRRPNTSFCFLDIRSPGLGDTAMYLCATSRGNTGGGETQYFGPGTRLLVL.

This chain joins TRBV7-2 and TRBJ1-4, with a weak D call TRBD1 (6 bases). From germline, CDR1 is SGHTA and CDR2 FQGNSA. This CDR3 has 14 amino acids. V gave up 5 bases and J gave up 8 bases, with 15 bases separating them. The DNA for the CDR3 is TGTGCCAGCAGCAAATTCGGGGGCGCCGAAAAACTGTTTTTT. Its protein is CASSKFGGAEKLFF.

The chain uses TRBV27 and TRBJ1-4, with D maybe TRBD1 (6 bases). This CDR3 spans 16 amino acids. The V gene lost 8 bases and the J gene lost 3 bases, with 19 bases spanning the gap. Germline V gene lookup returns CDR1 MNHEY and CDR2 SMNVEV (reference sequence). The CDR3 region is CASRRRGSVANEKLFF. CDR3 nucleotides: TGTGCCAGCCGTCGAAGGGGGAGCGTTGCTAATGAAAAACTGTTTTTT.

On this clone itself: A single base separates this from a much larger clone, so it may be a read error. The chain has TRBV2 and TRBJ1-5; 11 nucleotides align to TRBD1. The V gene end was trimmed by 6 bases and the J gene end by 5 bases; junction bases not matched to a gene: 3. Germline V gene data show CDR1 as SNHLY and CDR2 as FYNNEI. CDR3 length equals 14 residues. The CDR3 bases are TGTGCCAGCAGGCCGGGACAGGGGGATCAGCCCCAGCATTTT. Translating it yields CASRPGQGDQPQHF.

This chain uses TRBV19 with TRBJ1-3; weak D call: TRBD1 (6 bases). The V end was cut by 6 bases, the J end by 4 bases, with 16 bases between. The CDR3 has 15 residues. CDR1 and CDR2 from the germline V gene are LNHDA and SQIVND (reference sequence). CDR3 in amino acids: CASSSNRAGGNTIYF. The CDR3 coding sequence is TGTGCCAGTAGCTCTAACAGGGCTGGCGGAAACACCATATATTTT.

V and J are TRBV27 and TRBJ1-2; D perhaps matches TRBD1 (5 bases). Germline values: CDR1 MNHEY, CDR2 SMNVEV (reference sequence). The V gene lost 2 bases and the J gene lost 8 bases, with 12 bases spanning the gap. There are 13 residues in the CDR3. CDR3 nucleotides: TGTGCCAGCAGTTTACGGCTGGGGCGGGGCTACACCTTC. Its protein is CASSLRLGRGYTF.

V and J are TRBV19 and TRBJ2-3; 9 bases match TRBD1. The germline CDR1 and CDR2 sequences are LNHDA and SQIVND (reference sequence). The CDR3 is 16 amino acids. Germline trimming cut 5 bases from V and 3 bases from J; bases unmatched to any gene: 9. CDR3 protein: CASSPGQGFKTDTQYF. In DNA form, the CDR3 reads TGTGCCAGTAGTCCTGGACAGGGGTTTAAGACAGATACGCAGTATTTT.

The chain is built from TRBV6-5 and TRBJ1-5; 7 positions agree with TRBD1. The V gene's germline CDR1 is MNHEY and CDR2 SVGAGI. V shed 6 bases, J shed 4 bases, and the junction held 9 bases outside the gene matches. CDR3 length: 15 amino acids. The CDR3 here is CASSLSRGENQPQHF. In nucleotides, the CDR3 is TGTGCCAGCAGCCTCAGCAGGGGGGAAAATCAGCCCCAGCATTTT.

This clone was observed at least ten times. A junction boundary mismatches the germline segment, possibly from a read error. V and J are TRBV7-7 and TRBJ2-2, with TRBD2 as a possible D gene (6 bases). The CDR3 loop spans 13 amino acids. Germline CDR1 reads SSHAT; CDR2 reads FNYEAQ (reference sequence). CDR3 protein: CASSNPTSRELFF. Written as DNA, the CDR3 is TGTGCTAGCAGCAACCCTACTAGCAGGGAGCTGTTTTTT.

The V call is TRBV28, the J call TRBJ1-5, with 10 bases identical to TRBD1. CDR3 length: 16 amino acids. The V segment lost 6 bases and the J segment 5 bases; nucleotides outside the gene matches: 10. Germline V CDR1 and CDR2: MDHEN, SYDVKM. Here the CDR3 DNA reads TGTGCCAGCAGACCCCCGGGACAGGGGCGGCATCAGCCCCAGCATTTT. This translates into CASRPPGQGRHQPQHF.

The chain is built from TRBV7-2 and TRBJ1-6; tentative D call: TRBD1 (5 bases). This CDR3 is built from 16 residues. V was pared by 4 bases and J by 6 bases, with 16 bases between. Germline loops: CDR1 SGHTA, CDR2 FQGNSA. CDR3 in amino acids: CASSSEATESNSPLHF. In nucleotides, the CDR3 is TGTGCCAGCAGCTCCGAGGCGACAGAGTCTAATTCACCCCTCCACTTT.

V is TRBV6-1 and J is TRBJ2-4, with TRBD1 identical over 9 bases. V lost 4 bases, J lost 0 bases, and 16 bases stayed unmatched. The CDR3 is 20 residues long. CDR1 and CDR2 (germline): MNHNS, SASEGT. The CDR3 nucleotides are TGTGCCAGCAGTGCCTTCGGGACAGGGAGTTCCCAAGAAGCCAAAAACATTCAGTACTTC. Translated, it gives CASSAFGTGSSQEAKNIQYF.

The chain uses TRBV21-1 and TRBJ1-3; the table's D gene call, TRBD1, was not cross checked with the DNA. TRBV21-1 is labeled a pseudogene. The CDR3 length is 15 residues. CDR3 loop: CASSTRDSSGNTIYF. The CDR3 DNA reads TGTGCCAGCAGCACCCGGGACAGCTCTGGAAACACCATATATTTT.

The V call is TRBV7-2, the J call TRBJ2-7; perhaps TRBD1 as D (6 bases). The CDR3 runs to 13 residues. Deletions cut 3 bases from V and 2 bases from J, with 8 bases between. Germline V lookup: CDR1 SGHTA, CDR2 FQGNSA. The CDR3 sequence: CASSFDRTYEQYF. The DNA for the CDR3 is TGTGCCAGCAGCTTCGACAGGACCTACGAGCAGTACTTC.

The chain employs TRBV7-2 and TRBJ2-7; TRBD2 matches 12 bases. CDR1 SGHTA and CDR2 FQGNSA come from the germline V gene. J gave up 0 bases and V 2 bases, and 5 bases lay outside the gene matches. CDR3 length: 17 residues. In DNA form, the CDR3 reads TGTGCCAGCAGCTTACTAGCGGGGGGGGTAAGCTCCTACGAGCAGTACTTC. Protein product: CASSLLAGGVSSYEQYF.

This chain joins TRBV30 and TRBJ1-4; 9 nucleotides agree with TRBD1. Germline assignment: CDR1 GTSNPN and CDR2 SVGIG (reference sequence). CDR3 length equals 15 residues. The V segment lost 1 base and the J segment 4 bases; nucleotides outside the gene matches: 4. CDR3 coding DNA: TGTGCCTGGAGTGCCAAGGGACAGGGTAATGAAAAACTGTTTTTT. Its translation is CAWSAKGQGNEKLFF. Supplemented by reference TRBV30 and TRBJ1-4, the full variable domain reads SQTIHQWPATLVQPVGSPLSLECTVEGTSNPNLYWYRQAAGRGLQLLFYSVGIGQISSEVPQNLSASRPQDRQFILSSKKLLLSDSGFYLCAWSAKGQGNEKLFFGSGTQLSVL.

This clone was seen more than once but under ten times. The chain links TRBV7-2 to TRBJ2-5, with TRBD2 matching 8 bases. CDR1 and CDR2 from the germline V gene are SGHTA and FQGNSA. J was trimmed by 9 bases and V by 5 bases; bases with no gene match: 14. The CDR3 spans 15 residues. Here the CDR3 DNA reads TGTGCCAGCAGCCCCGATGGCGGGGGGACCGGGGCCCAGTACTTC. It specifies CASSPDGGGTGAQYF. The variable domain in full, completed from reference TRBV7-2 and TRBJ2-5, reads GAGVSQSPSNKVTEKGKDVELRCDPISGHTALYWYRQSLGQGLEFLIYFQGNSAPDKSGLPSDRFSAERTGGSVSTLTIQRTQQEDSAVYLCASSPDGGGTGAQYFGPGTRLLVL.

V and J are TRBV28 and TRBJ1-2; a possible D gene is TRBD1 (6 bases). Germline V CDR1 and CDR2: MDHEN, SYDVKM. There are 11 residues in the CDR3. Trimming pared 7 bases from V and 4 bases from J, leaving 7 bases between. CDR3 DNA sequence: TGTGCCAGCACAGGGGCCTATGGCTACACCTTC. This encodes CASTGAYGYTF.

In its sample, this clone was seen once. This chain joins TRBV30 and TRBJ1-6; D is undetermined. CDR1 is GTSNPN, CDR2 SVGIG, per germline (reference sequence). This CDR3 contains 12 residues. V was pared by 4 bases and J by 7 bases, with 8 bases between. For the CDR3, the DNA is TGTGCCTGGACTGTAGAGAATTCACCCCTCCACTTT. Translation gives CAWTVENSPLHF.